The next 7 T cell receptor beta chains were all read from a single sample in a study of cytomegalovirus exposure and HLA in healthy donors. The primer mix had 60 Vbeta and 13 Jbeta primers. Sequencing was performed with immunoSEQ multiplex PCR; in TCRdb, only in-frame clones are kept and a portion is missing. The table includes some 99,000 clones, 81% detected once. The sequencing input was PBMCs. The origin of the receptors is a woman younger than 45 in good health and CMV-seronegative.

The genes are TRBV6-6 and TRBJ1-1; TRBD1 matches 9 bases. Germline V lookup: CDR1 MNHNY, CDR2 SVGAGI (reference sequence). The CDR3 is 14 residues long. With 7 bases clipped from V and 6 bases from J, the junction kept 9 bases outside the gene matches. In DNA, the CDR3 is TGTGCCAGCACTTCGGACAGGGGTACCTCTGAAGCTTTCTTT. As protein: CASTSDRGTSEAFF.

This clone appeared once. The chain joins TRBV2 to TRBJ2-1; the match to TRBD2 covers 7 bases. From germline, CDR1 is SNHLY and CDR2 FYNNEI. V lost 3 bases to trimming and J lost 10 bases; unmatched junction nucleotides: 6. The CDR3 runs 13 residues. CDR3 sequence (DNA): TGTGCCAGCAGTGATTTAGAGGGAGGGGAGCAGTTCTTC. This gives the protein CASSDLEGGEQFF.

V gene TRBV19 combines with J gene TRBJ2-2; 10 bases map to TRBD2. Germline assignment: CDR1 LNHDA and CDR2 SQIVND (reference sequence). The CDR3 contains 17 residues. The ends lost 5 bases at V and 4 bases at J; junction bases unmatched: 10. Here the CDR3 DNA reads TGTGCCAGTAGTCCCGGGACTAGCGCGGCATTCACCGGGGAGCTGTTTTTT. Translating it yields CASSPGTSAAFTGELFF.

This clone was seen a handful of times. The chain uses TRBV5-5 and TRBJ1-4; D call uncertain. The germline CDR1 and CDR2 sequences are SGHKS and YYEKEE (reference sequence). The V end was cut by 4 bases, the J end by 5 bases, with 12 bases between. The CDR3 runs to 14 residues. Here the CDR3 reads CASSRGLGNEKLFF. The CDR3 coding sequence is TGTGCCAGCAGCAGAGGACTGGGAAATGAAAAACTGTTTTTT.

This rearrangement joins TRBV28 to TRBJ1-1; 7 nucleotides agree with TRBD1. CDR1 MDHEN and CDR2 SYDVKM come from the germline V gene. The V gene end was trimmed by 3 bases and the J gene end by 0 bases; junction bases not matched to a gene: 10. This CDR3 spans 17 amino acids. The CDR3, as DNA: TGTGCCAGCAGTTTCGGCCGAGGGGACAGCTTGAACACTGAAGCTTTCTTT. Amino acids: CASSFGRGDSLNTEAFF. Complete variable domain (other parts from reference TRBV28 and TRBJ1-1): DVKVTQSSRYLVKRTGEKVFLECVQDMDHENMFWYRQDPGLGLRLIYFSYDVKMKEKGDIPEGYSVSREKKERFSLILESASTNQTSMYLCASSFGRGDSLNTEAFFGQGTRLTVV.

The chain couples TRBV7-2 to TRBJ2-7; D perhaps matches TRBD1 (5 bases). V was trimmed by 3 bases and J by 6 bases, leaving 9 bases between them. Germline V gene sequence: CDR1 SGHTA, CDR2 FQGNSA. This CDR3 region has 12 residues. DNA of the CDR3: TGTGCCAGCAGCTTCAGGGCTAGCGAGCAGTACTTC. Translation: CASSFRASEQYF. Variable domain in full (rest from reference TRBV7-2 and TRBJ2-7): GAGVSQSPSNKVTEKGKDVELRCDPISGHTALYWYRQSLGQGLEFLIYFQGNSAPDKSGLPSDRFSAERTGGSVSTLTIQRTQQEDSAVYLCASSFRASEQYFGPGTRLTVT.

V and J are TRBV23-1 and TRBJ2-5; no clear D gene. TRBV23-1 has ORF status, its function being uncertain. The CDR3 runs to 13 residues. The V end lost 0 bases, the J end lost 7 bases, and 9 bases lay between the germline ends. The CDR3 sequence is CASSQSASRTQYF. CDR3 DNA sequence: TGCGCCAGCAGTCAATCTGCCAGTCGGACCCAGTACTTC.